This T cell receptor beta chain was documented in a study of T cells in Graves' hyperthyroidism and ophthalmopathy. The overall study: Peripheral blood was obtained at initial diagnosis, preceding any treatment. Overall study findings and caveats: Blood also showed most of the thyroid clonotypes that were expanded above 0.001.

This clonotype was counted at least ten times. The target antigen is unknown. RNA transcripts were the template for amplifying TCR beta CDR3 regions. The TCR CDR3 first-round RT-PCR relied on the HTBI primer set. TCRdb independently ran MiXCR on the multiplex PCR reads; one entry per CDR3 protein. The table lists fewer than 500,000 distinct CDR3 sequences, about 14% of them singletons. Ophthalmopathy cases scored 3 or more on the Clinical Activity Score and 4 or more on NOSPECS grade, with duration below 3 months. Lactation, pregnancy, other autoimmune disease or uncontrolled infection led to exclusion of patients. The ends were cut back, 4 bases at V and 5 bases at J, with 12 bases in the middle. CDR1 and CDR2 from the germline V gene are SGDLS and YYNGEE. This CDR3 has 13 amino acids.

This TCR was recovered from a woman in her thirties with Graves' ophthalmopathy. The chain uses TRBV9 and TRBJ2-5; no firm D call. Sequencing used blood. CDR3 in DNA: TGTGCCAGCAGCTTAACCCCCAGGGAGACCCAGTACTTC. Translation: CASSLTPRETQYF.